The clone carrying this T cell receptor (beta chain) was observed a handful of times. Antigen: not known. The data were obtained in a study of CD8+CD57+ T cells in acquired aplastic anemia. At the level of the study: Mean DNA quantity obtained from sorted CD4+ and CD8+ cells was 3.2 ug. Study results and caveats: In CD8+ cells, Simpson's diversity showed no significant difference between patients and controls. Patients and controls shared under 30 CD8+ CDR3 sequences, highly expressed in patients.

Patients who underwent sequencing had shown CD8+CD57+ cell expansion by flow cytometry. Prior therapy had not been administered to any patient at the time of blood sampling. V was cut by 2 bases and J by 1 base, with 7 bases left in between. The CDR3 extends over 14 amino acids. The germline V gene encodes CDR1 ENHRY and CDR2 SYGVKD. For CDR3 and TCR beta VDJ profiling, genomic DNA was the template used. From the reads, TCRdb called clonotypes with MiXCR, one entry per CDR3 protein. The repertoire holds 200,000 to 250,000 distinct CDR3 sequences, about 62% seen once, with roughly 50% in the top ten. The sample was sorted CD4+, CD8+, or CD8+CD57+ T cells (not recorded which) from PBMCs. This receptor was obtained from a human donor with aplastic anemia. The genes are TRBV10-3 and TRBJ2-3; D might be TRBD1 or TRBD2, each matching 5 bases. The chain's CDR3 is CAISEQGGTDTQYF. Written as DNA, the CDR3 is TGTGCCATCAGTGAGCAGGGAGGCACAGATACGCAGTATTTT.